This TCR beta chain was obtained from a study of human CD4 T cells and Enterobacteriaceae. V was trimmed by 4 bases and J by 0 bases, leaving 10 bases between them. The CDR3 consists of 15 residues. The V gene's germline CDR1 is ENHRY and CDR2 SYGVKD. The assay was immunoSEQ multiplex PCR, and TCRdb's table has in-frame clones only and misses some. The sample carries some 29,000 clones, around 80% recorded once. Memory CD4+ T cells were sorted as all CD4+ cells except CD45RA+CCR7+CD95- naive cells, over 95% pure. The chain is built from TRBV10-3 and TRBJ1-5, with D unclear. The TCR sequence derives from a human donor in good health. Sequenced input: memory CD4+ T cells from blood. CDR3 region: CAISGGAYSNQPQHF. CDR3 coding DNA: TGTGCCATCAGTGGGGGTGCCTATAGCAATCAGCCCCAGCATTTT.